These 7 T cell receptor beta chains share one sample of origin, sequenced in a study of OX40 agonist ivuxolimab in advanced cancers. The repertoire was sequenced with immunoSEQ multiplex PCR; TCRdb's copy has only in-frame clones and lacks some. The sample comprises 55,000 to 85,000 clones, approximately 81% of which are singletons, and 0.68% rests with the top ten. The specimen comprised CD4+ or CD8+ T cells sorted from blood, sampled in a trial of the OX40 agonist ivuxolimab. The receptors come from an adult with an advanced solid tumor such as melanoma, head and neck, liver or kidney cancer.

The J gene is TRBJ2-3, the V gene TRBV4-3; D is ambiguous. The V gene's germline CDR1 is LGHNA and CDR2 YSLEER. V lost 1 base, J lost 0 bases, and 8 bases lay in between. This CDR3 has 15 residues. The CDR3 region has the DNA TGCGCCAGCAGCCAAGTCTACAGTAGCACAGATACGCAGTATTTT. Its translation is CASSQVYSSTDTQYF.

The chain carries TRBV5-4 and TRBJ1-2; 7 bases match TRBD1. The CDR3 has 14 amino acids. Losses at the gene ends were 4 bases for V and 3 bases for J; bases not matched to a gene: 6. Germline V gene lookup returns CDR1 SGHNT and CDR2 YYREEE (reference sequence). The CDR3 DNA reads TGTGCCAGCAGCGTCAACAGGGGCGACTATGGCTACACCTTC. Amino acid sequence: CASSVNRGDYGYTF.

V and J are TRBV7-9 and TRBJ1-1, with D tentatively TRBD1 (5 bases). The CDR3 spans 12 residues. Germline V gene data show CDR1 as SEHNR and CDR2 as FQNEAQ (reference sequence). The V end lost 7 bases, the J end lost 6 bases, and 12 bases lay between the germline ends. As DNA, the CDR3 is TGTGCCAGCACCCCTCTAGGGGCTGAAGCTTTCTTT. This gives the protein CASTPLGAEAFF. The full variable domain, completed using reference TRBV7-9 and TRBJ1-1, is DTGVSQNPRHKITKRGQNVTFRCDPISEHNRLYWYRQTLGQGPEFLTYFQNEAQLEKSRLLSDRFSAERPKGSFSTLEIQRTEQGDSAMYLCASTPLGAEAFFGQGTRLTVV.

Note on this clone: At the DNA level, this CDR3 is encoded by other sequences in the same sample as well. This chain joins TRBV5-1 and TRBJ1-1; 8 nucleotides line up with TRBD1. Trimming removed 1 base from V and 5 bases from J; junction bases left unmatched: 1. The CDR3 extends over 13 amino acids. Germline lookup yields CDR1 SGHRS and CDR2 YFSETQ. The CDR3 spells CASSLTGGTEAFF. The CDR3 DNA follows: TGCGCCAGCAGCTTGACAGGGGGAACTGAAGCTTTCTTT. Based on the CDR3 plus reference TRBV5-1 and TRBJ1-1, the full variable domain is KAGVTQTPRYLIKTRGQQVTLSCSPISGHRSVSWYQQTPGQGLQFLFEYFSETQRNKGNFPGRFSGRQFSNSRSEMNVSTLELGDSALYLCASSLTGGTEAFFGQGTRLTVV.

This clone appeared once. V is TRBV6-5 and J is TRBJ1-2, with D unclear. V was pared by 0 bases and J by 4 bases, with 9 bases between. Germline CDR1 reads MNHEY; CDR2 reads SVGAGI. CDR3 length: 14 residues. The CDR3: CASSYSPELYGYTF. Written as DNA, the CDR3 is TGTGCCAGCAGTTACTCTCCCGAACTCTATGGCTACACCTTC.

The chain has TRBV27 and TRBJ2-3; 8 bases are a match to TRBD2. CDR3 size: 15 residues. With 2 bases clipped from V and 2 bases from J, the junction kept 3 bases outside the gene matches. Germline V gives CDR1 MNHEY, CDR2 SMNVEV (reference sequence). This chain's CDR3 is CASSLVAGNTDTQYF. CDR3 nucleotide sequence: TGTGCCAGCAGTTTAGTAGCGGGAAACACAGATACGCAGTATTTT.

V is TRBV6-5 and J is TRBJ1-2; D call uncertain. CDR1 is MNHEY, CDR2 SVGAGI, per germline. This CDR3 comprises 13 residues. Trimming left V 0 bases short and J 7 bases short, with 9 bases between. The CDR3 here is CASSYSGRTGYTF. Written as DNA, the CDR3 is TGTGCCAGCAGTTACTCTGGACGGACTGGCTACACCTTC.